This record looks at one TCR beta chain sequence and its context. This receptor's antigen is unknown. No per-base quality is available; no much larger clone lies one base away. The cohort comprised 666 healthy bone marrow donors. All cohort members were sampled while nominally healthy, although unrecorded immune exposures were likely present. The donor tested CMV seropositive and was one of the 289 seropositive cohort members. A peripheral blood sample was collected from each donor, and TCR beta sequencing was performed on peripheral blood mononuclear cells. Genomic DNA extraction from the blood cell samples was performed with the Qiagen DNeasy Blood Extraction Kit. This record belongs to a study of cytomegalovirus exposure and HLA in healthy donors (dated by TCRdb to 2016 to 2017). Background for the entire study: An earlier analysis of approximately 590 of the donors reported about 250 Gb of sequence data and more than 90 million unique TCR beta sequences from about 200 million T cells. Roughly 300 gigabases of sequencing data and approximately 84 million unique TCR sequences were included in an early release covering 550 to 800 HLA-typed donors. Of the roughly 400 genotyped donors, approximately 83% fell in the genetic ancestry cluster associated with self-reported Caucasian donors. The study aimed to test whether signatures of past pathogen exposure could be identified by cataloging public T cell receptors. The T cell repertoires of under 700 subjects were profiled by immunosequencing and related to cytomegalovirus serostatus. Along with the roughly 670-subject first cohort, a separate validation cohort of over a hundred different subjects was used. High-throughput TCR immunosequencing, statistical association of individual TCRs with disease status, and machine learning were combined to predict cytomegalovirus infection status. To study patterns of TCR occurrence, a later analysis re-analyzed previously published TCR beta repertoires from around 700 donors and added high-resolution HLA genotyping. Rather than drawing on any new phenotypic data, the later analysis identified candidate immune exposures from TCR beta sequences and the way those sequences occurred across donors. An earlier analysis of 587 of the donors used high-throughput TCR beta sequencing to judge whether each TCR beta V gene segment behaved as functional or pseudogenic. Donor age, sex, ethnicity and CMV serostatus were compiled alongside the repertoire data. A later genetic analysis used genome-wide SNP genotypes for about 65% of the 666 donors, treating that subset as a discovery cohort. All discovery cohort repertoires had been generated using a single sequencing platform. HLA typing included class I and class II loci at four-digit resolution. Typing coverage varied by locus: about 620-630 donors for A, B, C, DRB1 and DQB1; more than 500 for DQA1; over 600 for DPA1; approximately 470 for DPB1. Roughly five DR-DQ haplotypes were handled as single units for association and clustering because linkage in the cohort was strong. Among roughly 400 genotyped donors of the cohort, an average of roughly 230,000 unique TCR beta nucleotide sequences was sequenced per donor, of which 15% to 20% were non-productive.

The research as a whole found: In vitro tests confirmed that a few of the cytomegalovirus-associated TCR beta chains recognize cytomegalovirus antigens. The sequencing pipeline was judged likely to have produced a cluster of highly shared sequence variants as a technical artifact. In a later analysis, most CMV-associated TCR beta chains were found to appear HLA-restricted, with HLA associations seemingly driven largely by CMV exposure. Linkage disequilibrium might explain the correlated functional status among segregating V segments, but an unknown experimental factor could not be excluded. Broadly in line with IMGT annotations, most TCR beta V segments showed up in productive rearrangements about 87% or about 30% of the time in an earlier analysis of around 600 of the donors. Assigning TCR associations to individual alleles was difficult when HLA alleles, especially DR and DQ, strongly co-occurred. A further reported finding was that TCR beta sequences accurately predicted the HLA-A and HLA-B alleles for most subjects in the first cohort. Most TCR sequences were observed very rarely across donors, whereas some public TCRs were present in many individuals. This cohort had only TCR beta chains sequenced, and the lack of alpha or paired-chain data limited which features could be detected. In a later analysis, HLA-associated TCR beta chains showed more clonal expansion and lower generation probabilities than non-associated chains that were equally common. The authors suggested that the approach could potentially be extended to other disease states and immunological phenotypes. Presence/absence analyses assumed roughly uniform sequencing depth across donors, an assumption that may not hold. Some IMGT-functional V segments, including TRBV6-2 and TRBV6-3, could not be told apart with the 87-base-pair reads, so those segments were excluded. According to a later genetic analysis, donors in an Asian-associated ancestry cluster had fewer N-insertions in productive TCRs than the approximately 700-donor mean. CMV serostatus was the only immune exposure information available for the cohort. V-gene and J-gene trimming of TCR beta chains was associated with a missense DCLRE1C variant in a later genetic analysis, and the association was replicated in an independent cohort. HLA typing was unavailable for some donors at each locus, so association tests used only the typed subset. In the study, some 160 TCR beta chains were listed as associated with cytomegalovirus. In a later analysis, around 17,000 TCR beta sequences were associated with specific HLA alleles at a false discovery rate of 0.05. Several of the top co-occurrence clusters appeared to be linked to parvovirus B19, influenza, CMV and Epstein-Barr virus, according to a later analysis. In a later analysis, the rate of TCR association differed among HLA loci, with DRB1 alleles having the most associated TCRs and HLA-C alleles having the fewest. Because counts were too low, 15 or so rarely observed V segments, including chromosome 9 orphons, were excluded from the earlier analysis of around 590 of the donors. The classifier was reported to diagnose cytomegalovirus status with high specificity and sensitivity in both the original and validation cohorts.

The V end loses 4 bases and the J end loses 4 bases, and a stretch of 8 bases separates them. From the cysteine through the phenylalanine, the CDR3 covers 12 amino acids. The retained sequence is limited to the CDR3, 36 bases, with the frame set at the first base. Sequences GTSNPN (CDR1) and SVGIG (CDR2) are obtained from the germline V gene (reference sequence). The library was built by means of the immunoSEQ multiplex PCR assay. A mixture of 60 forward primers for TCR Vbeta segments and 13 reverse primers for TCR Jbeta segments was used in the multiplex PCR. A multiplex PCR assay on genomic DNA amplified the CDR3 region of rearranged TCR beta genes. The amplified TCR beta libraries were sequenced on the Illumina HiSeq System as 87-base-pair reads. The study's own analysis went as follows. A later analysis tallied roughly 78 million unique TCR beta chains across the 600 to 700 repertoires, and approximately 11 million of those chains were shared by two or more donors. A nearest-neighbor algorithm error-corrected the raw reads and collapsed the reads into unique sequences, merging closely related sequences to remove PCR and sequencing errors. V, D and J gene segments were assigned by aligning CDR3 sequences to IMGT reference sequences. For a sequence to be retained, at least a six-nucleotide match to both a V gene segment and a J gene segment was required. A rearrangement was called productive if the CDR3 had no stop codons and remained in frame with V and J, and every other rearrangement was called non-productive. Following IMGT convention, CDR3 was defined as the stretch from the second conserved V-encoded cysteine to the conserved J-encoded phenylalanine. The earlier analysis of fewer than 750 of the donors excluded sequences that lacked an unambiguous match to a single V gene segment. An earlier analysis of 587 of the donors called V segments functional above 56.7% productive rearrangements and segregating when the between-donor standard deviation exceeded 5%. A statistical classification framework was developed to diagnose cytomegalovirus status using the catalog of TCR beta chain sequences. In a later analysis, V and J genes were assigned by comparing TCR nucleotide sequences against IMGT/GENE-DB human TR gene sequences. In a later analysis, CDR3 sequences and most-parsimonious VDJ recombination scenarios were assigned using the TCRdist pipeline. In a later analysis, each TCR beta chain was defined by its CDR3 amino acid sequence together with its V-gene family, and reads without a unique V-gene family were excluded. As a way to deal with suspected cross-contamination and a sequencing artifact, a later analysis dropped approximately 590 nucleotide sequences that were highly shared and had low generation probability. In a later analysis, a clonal expansion index was calculated for each public chain from normalized within-repertoire ranks of inferred template counts. In a later analysis, generation probabilities were computed with a VDJ recombination model fitted to out-of-frame rearrangements, and the resulting probabilities were checked against IGoR. Hypergeometric tests were used in a later analysis to score TCR-TCR, TCR-HLA and TCR-CMV co-occurrence, with a repertoire-size bias correction applied to the TCR pairs. To estimate false discovery rates, a later analysis permuted the HLA or CMV assignments 20 times. In a later analysis, co-occurring TCRs were grouped using DBSCAN, with TCRdist sequence similarity added in when clustering inside HLA-allele-positive subsets. Co-occurrence clustering excluded repertoires with fewer than 30,000 or more than 120,000 public chains, plus five with anomalous nucleotide sharing. In its TCRdb copy, this immuneACCESS table keeps in-frame sequences only and misses some clones. Where compared with another copy, unresolved V genes explain less than half of these, and the others have no known cause. V and J calls and clone size follow that table, whereas D and trimming were derived from the DNA. The sample yields 150,000 to 200,000 clones; about 65% were counted once. Jointly, the top ten make up roughly 4% of the sample.

This TCR was sampled from a woman in her late teens or twenties in good health and CMV-seropositive. Sequencing was performed on PBMCs. This sequence uses TRBV30 and TRBJ2-1, with no D gene named confidently. The CDR3 has the sequence CAWTPSYNEQFF. The base sequence is TGTGCCTGGACCCCTAGTTACAATGAGCAGTTCTTC.